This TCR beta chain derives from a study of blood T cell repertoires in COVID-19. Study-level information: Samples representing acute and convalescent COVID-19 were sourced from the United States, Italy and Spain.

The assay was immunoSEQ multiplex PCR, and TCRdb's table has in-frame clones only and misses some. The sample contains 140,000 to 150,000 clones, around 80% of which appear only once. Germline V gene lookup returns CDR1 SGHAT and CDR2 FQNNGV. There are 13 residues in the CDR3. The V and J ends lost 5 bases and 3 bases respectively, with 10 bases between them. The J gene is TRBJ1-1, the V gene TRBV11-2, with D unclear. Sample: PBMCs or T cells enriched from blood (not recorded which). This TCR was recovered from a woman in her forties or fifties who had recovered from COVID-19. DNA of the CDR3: TGTGCCAGCAGCCCAGAGGTCTACACTGAAGCTTTCTTT. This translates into CASSPEVYTEAFF.